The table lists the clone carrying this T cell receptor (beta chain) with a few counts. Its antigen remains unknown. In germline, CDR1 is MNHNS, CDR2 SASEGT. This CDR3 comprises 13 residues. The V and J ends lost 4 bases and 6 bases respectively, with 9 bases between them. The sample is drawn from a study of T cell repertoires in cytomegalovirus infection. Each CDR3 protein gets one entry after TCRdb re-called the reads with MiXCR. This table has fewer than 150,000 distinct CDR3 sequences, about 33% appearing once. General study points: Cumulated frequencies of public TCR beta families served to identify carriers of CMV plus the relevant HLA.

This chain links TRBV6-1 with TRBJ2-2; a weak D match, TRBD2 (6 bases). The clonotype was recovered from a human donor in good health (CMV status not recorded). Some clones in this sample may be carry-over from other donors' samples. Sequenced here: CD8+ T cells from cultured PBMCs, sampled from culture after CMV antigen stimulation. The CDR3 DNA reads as TGTGCCAGCAGTGCGGGGGACGCCGGGGAGCTGTTTTTT. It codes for CASSAGDAGELFF.